The 29 T cell receptor beta chains below were found in one sample sequenced in a study of CD8+CD57+ T cells in acquired aplastic anemia. The sequenced patients had an expansion of CD8+CD57+ cells seen by flow cytometry. Profiles of TCR beta VDJ and CDR3 were generated from a genomic DNA template. TCRdb ran MiXCR on the reads and lists one entry per CDR3 protein. The sample comprises 100,000 to 150,000 distinct CDR3 sequences, about 43% of which are singletons, and about 2.7% rests with the top ten. The sequencing sample was made of sorted CD4+, CD8+, or CD8+CD57+ T cells (not recorded which) from PBMCs. The receptors come from a human donor with aplastic anemia.

A note on this clonotype: This could be a read error, since a much larger clone is one nucleotide away. The CDR3 ends on some other residue instead of the conserved phenylalanine or tryptophan, so this is likely a read error. This chain joins TRBV10-3 and TRBJ1-2; a weak D match, TRBD1 (5 bases). This CDR3 comprises 13 residues. Germline-derived CDR1 and CDR2 are ENHRY and SYGVKD. The DNA for the CDR3 is TGTGCCAGCAGTGACCCCGGGGCGGCTGGCTACACCCTC. Translating it yields CASSDPGAAGYTL.

This clonotype was observed a few times. The V and J genes are TRBV19 and TRBJ2-7; weak D call: TRBD1 (6 bases). Germline V CDR1 and CDR2: LNHDA, SQIVND (reference sequence). Trimming took off 4 bases at V and 1 base at J, with 8 bases between the two ends. The CDR3 loop spans 13 amino acids. CDR3 nucleotide sequence: TGTGCCAGTAGTACACAGGGATCCTACGAGCAGTACTTC. Translation: CASSTQGSYEQYF.

The chain uses TRBV29-1 and TRBJ1-1; 7 bases are a match to TRBD1. J gave up 4 bases and V 4 bases, and 3 bases lay outside the gene matches. The germline gives CDR1 SQVTM, CDR2 ANQGSEA. CDR3 size: 12 residues. In DNA, the CDR3 is TGCAGCGTTGGCCAGGGGGGCACTGAAGCTTTCTTT. This translates into CSVGQGGTEAFF. The full variable domain, completed using reference TRBV29-1 and TRBJ1-1, is SAVISQKPSRDICQRGTSLTIQCQVDSQVTMMFWYRQQPGQSLTLIATANQGSEATYESGFVIDKFPISRPNLTFSTLTVSNMSPEDSSIYLCSVGQGGTEAFFGQGTRLTVV.

This clonotype was counted at least ten times. The chain links TRBV19 to TRBJ2-6; D perhaps matches TRBD1 (6 bases). Trimming cost V 9 bases and J 2 bases, with 23 bases left between them. The CDR3 runs to 18 residues. Per germline, CDR1 LNHDA and CDR2 SQIVND (reference sequence). In DNA, the CDR3 is TGTGCCAGCATCCCGGCGAGCCAGGGGACAACTGGGGCCAACGTCCTGACTTTC. As protein: CASIPASQGTTGANVLTF.

This clonotype came up many times. This sequence joins TRBV19 and TRBJ2-2; D is unclear. V was clipped by 3 bases and J by 3 bases, with 14 bases between them. Germline values: CDR1 LNHDA, CDR2 SQIVND (reference sequence). The CDR3 is 16 amino acids. The CDR3 nucleotides read TGTGCCAGTAGTATTGCGGCTCGTCGAGACACCGGGGAGCTGTTTTTT. It translates to CASSIAARRDTGELFF.

This clonotype showed up just once. The V gene is TRBV29-1, the J gene TRBJ2-7; a possible D gene is TRBD2 (6 bases). Germline CDR1 SQVTM, CDR2 ANQGSEA. This CDR3 spans 13 amino acids. V shed 7 bases and J shed 1 base, with 14 bases lying between them. The CDR3 DNA reads TGCAGCGCCGAACTGGGGGGTTCCTACGAGCAGTACGTC. Amino acids: CSAELGGSYEQYV.

This clonotype was observed many times. This chain links TRBV6-2 or TRBV6-3 with TRBJ2-7, with D possibly called TRBD1 or TRBD2 (5 bases each). V shed 7 bases and J shed 4 bases, with 14 bases lying between them. Germline loops: CDR1 MNHEY, CDR2 SVGEGT. The CDR3 is made up of 13 amino acids. The CDR3 protein is CASTWVRGYEQYF. The CDR3 bases are TGTGCCAGCACGTGGGTGAGGGGATACGAGCAGTACTTC.

In this sample, this clonotype turned up many times. The rearrangement joins TRBV27 to TRBJ2-7; 10 positions agree with TRBD1. The CDR3 length is 14 residues. V dropped 8 bases and J dropped 5; count of bases not matched to a gene: 9. The V gene's germline CDR1 is MNHEY and CDR2 SMNVEV (reference sequence). CDR3 sequence (DNA): TGTGCCAGCGGTCGGACAGGGGGAAGGGACGAGCAGTACTTC. This gives the protein CASGRTGGRDEQYF.

Ten or more counts support this clonotype. This chain connects TRBV13 to TRBJ2-1, with a tentative D call TRBD1 (5 bases). Germline V gene lookup returns CDR1 PRHDT and CDR2 FYEKMQ (reference sequence). The CDR3 has 14 amino acids. V was clipped by 5 bases and J by 6 bases, with 14 bases between them. Here the CDR3 DNA reads TGTGCCAGCAGCCGCGGAAGGACACCCAATGAGCAGTTCTTC. It translates to CASSRGRTPNEQFF.

This clonotype has a count of ten or more. The DNA for the CDR3 is TGTGCCAGCAGACCAGGACAGGGGGCGAGGGGCTACACCTTC. It encodes CASRPGQGARGYTF. This chain joins TRBV12-3 or TRBV12-4 and TRBJ1-2, with 11 bases that match TRBD1. With 6 bases clipped from V and 8 bases from J, the junction kept 8 bases outside the gene matches. This CDR3 is built from 14 residues.

This chain uses TRBV6-1 with TRBJ1-6; 9 bases match TRBD1. V shed 6 bases and J 9 bases; nucleotides not matched to a gene: 12. The germline V gene encodes CDR1 MNHNS and CDR2 SASEGT. The CDR3 consists of 16 residues. The CDR3 bases are TGTGCCAGCAGAGAAAATATAGGGACAGGGAGTTCACCCCTCCACTTT. Protein sequence: CASRENIGTGSSPLHF.

The chain couples TRBV19 to TRBJ2-3, with 8 bases lining up with TRBD2. Germline CDR1 LNHDA, CDR2 SQIVND (reference sequence). The junction had 4 bases not matched to a gene; V was cut back by 5 bases and J by 3 bases. The CDR3 extends over 14 amino acids. CDR3 nucleotides: TGTGCCAGTAGTGTCATAGCGGGGACAGATACGCAGTATTTT. This sequence encodes CASSVIAGTDTQYF. Based on the CDR3 plus reference TRBV19 and TRBJ2-3, the full variable domain is DGGITQSPKYLFRKEGQNVTLSCEQNLNHDAMYWYRQDPGQGLRLIYYSQIVNDFQKGDIAEGYSVSREKKESFPLTVTSAQKNPTAFYLCASSVIAGTDTQYFGPGTRLTVL.

This clonotype was recorded at least ten times. CDR3 in DNA: TGTGCCAGCACTGTCGGGGAAGTCTATGGCTACACCTTC. Protein: CASTVGEVYGYTF. This chain connects TRBV2 to TRBJ1-2; no reliable D call. The CDR3 is made up of 13 amino acids. V was clipped by 7 bases and J by 4 bases, with 13 bases between them. Looked up from germline, CDR1 is SNHLY and CDR2 is FYNNEI.

The sample holds a few counts of this clonotype. It may be a read error: a sequence one base away is much more abundant. The genes are TRBV7-3 and TRBJ2-1; a weak D match, TRBD1 (5 bases). V was clipped by 2 bases and J by 6 bases, with 11 bases between them. Germline values: CDR1 SGHTA, CDR2 FQGTGA. The CDR3 runs 14 residues. CDR3 DNA: TGTGCCAGCAGCTTAGCCAGGGAAAGCAATGAGCAGTTCTTC. It translates to CASSLARESNEQFF.

Comment on this clonotype: A read error may produce the germline difference seen at one junction end. The chain is built from TRBV11-2 and TRBJ1-2, with a weak D call TRBD1 (5 bases). Germline assignment: CDR1 SGHAT and CDR2 FQNNGV. CDR3 length: 16 residues. CDR3 sequence: CASSLGPAETTRGYAF. The CDR3 bases are TGTGCCAGCAGCTTGGGTCCGGCAGAAACTACTAGGGGCTACGCCTTC.

The table lists this clonotype with many counts. V usage is TRBV6-1 and J usage is TRBJ1-2, with D perhaps TRBD1 (5 bases). V gave up 6 bases and J gave up 1 base, with 21 bases separating them. Looked up from germline, CDR1 is MNHNS and CDR2 is SASEGT. This CDR3 spans 17 amino acids. This CDR3 is CASSLRGGVQVNYGYTF. In DNA form, the CDR3 reads TGTGCCAGCAGCCTTCGGGGGGGAGTACAAGTTAACTATGGCTACACCTTC.

This clonotype was detected ten times or more. Here the CDR3 reads CASGQGHSGANVLTF. DNA of the CDR3: TGTGCTTCGGGGCAGGGACACTCTGGGGCCAACGTCCTGACTTTC. This chain uses TRBV11-2 with TRBJ2-6, with TRBD1 as a possible D gene (6 bases). CDR1 is SGHAT, CDR2 FQNNGV, per germline. This CDR3 is built from 15 residues.

Concerning this clonotype: One base away lies a much larger clone, so this may be a sequencing read error. CDR3 DNA: TGTGCCAGCGGTGAAGAACGGATCTATGGCTACACCTTC. Encoded protein: CASGEERIYGYTF. The chain joins TRBV7-2 to TRBJ1-2, with no clear D. The V gene lost 8 bases and the J gene lost 4 bases, with 14 bases spanning the gap. This CDR3 comprises 13 residues. Germline V gives CDR1 SGHTA, CDR2 FQGNSA.

This sequence joins TRBV7-9 and TRBJ2-7; D is possibly TRBD1 (5 bases). Germline-derived CDR1 and CDR2 are SEHNR and FQNEAQ (reference sequence). Trimming took 5 bases from V and 7 from J, leaving 9 bases between them. The CDR3 is made up of 11 amino acids. DNA for the CDR3: TGTGCCAGCAGCCAAGGGGTTGAGCAGTACTTC. The encoded protein is CASSQGVEQYF.

The table lists this clonotype with many counts. This chain connects TRBV5-1 to TRBJ1-1; 8 bases map to TRBD1. V lost 3 bases, J lost 5 bases, and 9 bases stayed unmatched. Germline V gene data show CDR1 as SGHRS and CDR2 as YFSETQ. CDR3 size: 15 residues. As DNA, the CDR3 is TGCGCCAGCAGCTACGATGGACAGGGTGGGACTGAAGCTTTCTTT. Translating it yields CASSYDGQGGTEAFF.

The genes are TRBV10-1 and TRBJ2-3; TRBD2 matches at 11 bases. Per the germline V gene, CDR1 is WNHNN and CDR2 is SYGVQD (reference sequence). The J segment lost 3 bases and the V segment lost 5 bases, leaving 4 bases of the junction unmatched. This CDR3 contains 15 residues. This chain's CDR3 is CASSPASGGTDTQYF. CDR3 DNA: TGCGCCAGCAGTCCTGCTAGCGGGGGGACAGATACGCAGTATTTT.

The chain links TRBV19 to TRBJ1-1; 8 nucleotides agree with TRBD1. The length of the CDR3 is 14 residues. V shed 10 bases and J 6 bases; nucleotides not matched to a gene: 13. The germline V gene has CDR1 LNHDA and CDR2 SQIVND (reference sequence). The CDR3 nucleotides read TGTGCCACCTCGGACAGGGTGGGAAAGGCTGAAGCTTTCTTT. As protein: CATSDRVGKAEAFF.

With regard to this clonotype: At one end the junction does not follow the germline gene, possibly because of a read error. The chain couples TRBV24-1 to TRBJ2-6; either TRBD1 or TRBD2 may supply D (5 bases each). This CDR3 has 15 residues. Looked up from germline, CDR1 is KGHDR and CDR2 is SFDVKD. The CDR3 DNA reads as TGTGCCACCAGTTACCTGTCTTCCGGGGCCAACGTCCTGGCTTTC. This encodes CATSYLSSGANVLAF.

This clonotype was detected many times. The gene calls are TRBV28 and TRBJ2-7, with D perhaps matching TRBD1 or TRBD2 (7 bases each). Germline V CDR1 and CDR2: MDHEN, SYDVKM. V was trimmed by 6 bases and J by 3 bases, leaving 15 bases between them. The CDR3 is made up of 14 amino acids. The CDR3 region is CASRSTGRDYEQYF. CDR3 DNA: TGTGCCAGCAGGTCGACAGGGAGGGACTACGAGCAGTACTTC. Based on the CDR3 plus reference TRBV28 and TRBJ2-7, the full variable domain is DVKVTQSSRYLVKRTGEKVFLECVQDMDHENMFWYRQDPGLGLRLIYFSYDVKMKEKGDIPEGYSVSREKKERFSLILESASTNQTSMYLCASRSTGRDYEQYFGPGTRLTVT.

The chain recombines TRBV9 with TRBJ1-2; no reliable D call. V lost 2 bases and J 2 bases, leaving 13 bases between the germline ends. This CDR3 has 15 amino acids. From germline, CDR1 is SGDLS and CDR2 YYNGEE. The CDR3 coding sequence is TGTGCCAGCAGCGTCGCGTCCCTACCCAACTATGGCTACACCTTC. Translating gives CASSVASLPNYGYTF.

This clonotype was found many times. The chain links TRBV12-3 or TRBV12-4 to TRBJ1-6; perhaps TRBD1 as D (6 bases). Between the trimmed V and J ends, which lost 6 bases and 14 bases, there was a span of 17 bases. The length of the CDR3 is 13 residues. CDR3 sequence (DNA): TGTGCCAGCAGCCTGGGGGTTGAGGGGGCCCTCCACTTT. Translating it yields CASSLGVEGALHF.

The rearrangement links TRBV29-1 to TRBJ2-7; the D gene is possibly TRBD2 (7 bases). Germline CDR1 is SQVTM and CDR2 is ANQGSEA. CDR3 size: 16 residues. The V gene lost 4 bases and the J gene lost 3 bases, with 22 bases spanning the gap. The CDR3 here is CSVGDPPGGPRYEQYF. DNA for the CDR3: TGCAGCGTTGGAGACCCACCGGGGGGCCCTCGCTACGAGCAGTACTTC.

The chain employs TRBV29-1 and TRBJ1-1; no clear D gene. This CDR3 spans 15 amino acids. Trimming removed 4 bases from V and 1 base from J, with 16 bases in between. Germline values: CDR1 SQVTM, CDR2 ANQGSEA. The CDR3 DNA reads as TGCAGCGTTGTAATACCGGGTTTCAAGAACACTGAAGCTTTCTTT. The encoded protein is CSVVIPGFKNTEAFF.

The gene calls are TRBV28 and TRBJ2-1; D uncertain. Trimming took 8 bases from V and 6 from J, leaving 8 bases between them. Germline values: CDR1 MDHEN, CDR2 SYDVKM. CDR3 length: 11 residues. CDR3 DNA sequence: TGTGCCAGCGCCTCTTTCAATGAGCAGTTCTTC. Its protein is CASASFNEQFF.